This T cell receptor (beta chain) originates from a study of T-cell memory formation after mild COVID-19 (dated by TCRdb to the early 2020s). A note on the overall study: TCR sequence clusters from the two donors were largely donor specific. In two donors, T-cell clones that expanded and contracted after mild COVID-19 were followed by sequencing TCRalpha and TCRbeta repertoires longitudinally. The cohort was made up of two young adult volunteers, one female and one male, who were previously healthy. Points the paper makes about the study in general: Only a couple of mild cases were covered in the study, and larger cohorts including severe cases with pre-infection samples were considered necessary. Some responding clones were found in pre-infection memory, which suggests that pre-existing cross-reactive memory T cells took part in the SARS-CoV-2 response. SARS-CoV-2 specificity of the second-wave clones peaking on day 37 was not confirmed. Contracting CD4+ clones were located mainly in the CM and EM memory subsets, whereas CD8+ clones were found to be enriched in EMRA. Clones that contracted from day 15 to 85 showed balanced CD4/CD8 phenotypes, whereas a second wave of clones that expanded from day 15 to 37 leaned towards CD4+.

This clonotype was detected a few times. Its specific antigen is unknown. Within one base of it there is no much larger clone, and no base qualities were kept. TCRdb lists the instrument as Illumina NovaSeq 6000. TCRalpha and TCRbeta cDNA libraries were constructed by 5'RACE with constant-segment primers, with sample barcodes and unique molecular identifiers being introduced. RNA was extracted from every sample with Trizol reagent. Amplification of the libraries took two PCR steps, and the second step added a second sample barcode plus Illumina TruSeq adapters. Sequencing of the libraries was done on an Illumina NovaSeq, producing 2 x 150 bp paired-end reads. Per the original workflow: Reads were demultiplexed and collapsed into UMI-guided consensus sequences with migec v1.2.7. Using mixcr v2.1.11, UMI consensuses were aligned to TRA and TRB V and J templates and then assembled into clonotypes. Clonotypes were classified as expanded or contracted when called significant by both edgeR and NoisET, with noise models trained on biological replicates. For edgeR calls, the thresholds were a false discovery rate-adjusted p below 0.01 and a log2 fold-change of 1. PCA with hierarchical clustering of max-normalized trajectories of the 1000 most abundant clonotypes was used as exploratory dynamics analysis. Separately sequenced CD4+ and CD8+ repertoires were used to assign a CD4 or CD8 phenotype to each responding clone. In TCRdb, the public reads were trimmed at Q25 with fastp and aligned with MiXCR, with productive beta chains retained. When rows share a CDR3 protein, they turn into one entry using the most common DNA and genes. TCRdb assigned the V and J calls; the authors' analysis was not used. The sample yields approximately 490,000 distinct CDR3 sequences; roughly 20% were counted once. Roughly an eighth of the sample belongs to the ten largest clones.

Ficoll-Paque density gradient centrifugation was the method used to isolate PBMCs. CDR1 and CDR2, looked up from the germline V gene, are SQVTM and ANQGSEA. V gives up 5 bases and J gives up 2 bases, and the segment between their germline ends measures 18 bases. The CDR3 has 15 amino acids, counting the end cysteine and phenylalanine. The kept DNA is CDR3 alone, 45 bases in frame from the first base. Sequencing used PBMCs or a T cell subset sorted from them (not recorded which). The chain uses TRBV29-1 and TRBJ1-2; TRBD1 is a possible D gene, resting on 5 matching bases. This clonotype was obtained from an adult woman who had mild COVID-19 (a few samples of this study predate the infection). The sample titles of this study are shuffled in the database, so cell type and time point are left out; the donor was told from shared clones. The base sequence is TGCAGCGTTCACATCACATCGGGACGAAACTATGGCTACACCTTC. Its amino acids are CSVHITSGRNYGYTF.